These T cell receptor beta chains were read from a single sample in a study of brain T cells in children with intractable seizures. The assay was immunoSEQ multiplex PCR, and TCRdb's table has in-frame clones only and misses some. This sample has a few hundred thousand clones, with more than 85% found just once. The starting material was peripheral blood, obtained about 5 months after surgery. These receptors came from a boy less than two years old with tuberous sclerosis and intractable seizures. Each CDR3 is given with its conserved first and last residue. Fields, in order: J gene, clone size, D gene, V gene, CDR3 DNA, CDR3 protein. A D gene is named only where the DNA matches it firmly. Not all rows give a size; the values are once, few, many and, for expanded clones, a class.

>TRBJ2-3|NA|NA|TRBV3-1/TRBV3-2
TGTGCCAGCAGCCACCGGAGGGGGCTGGCAGATACGCAGTATTTT
CASSHRRGLADTQYF
>TRBJ2-6|NA|NA|TRBV19
TGTGCCAGTAGTGTCTGGACTGATTCTGGGGCCAACGTCCTGACTTTC
CASSVWTDSGANVLTF
>TRBJ1-4|NA|NA|TRBV6-5
TGTGCCAGCAGGGTCCGAAGGGGAGATGAAAAACTGTTTTTT
CASRVRRGDEKLFF
>TRBJ2-7|NA|NA|TRBV12-3/TRBV12-4
TGTGCCAGCAGTTTGGACAGCTCCTACGAGCAGTACTTC
CASSLDSSYEQYF
>TRBJ2-1|NA|NA|TRBV4-2
TGTGCCAGCAGCCCGACCGGGAATGAGCAGTTCTTC
CASSPTGNEQFF
>TRBJ1-2|NA|NA|TRBV2
TGTGCCAGCAGTTGGGATGGCTACACCTTC
CASSWDGYTF
>TRBJ1-1|NA|TRBD1|TRBV5-4
TGTGCCAGCAGGTCCAACAGGGGGGTGACTGAAGCTTTCTTT
CASRSNRGVTEAFF
>TRBJ1-6|few|NA|TRBV6-5
TGTGCCAGCAGTTACTTACAGGCGTCGGGTTCACCCCTCCACTTT
CASSYLQASGSPLHF
>TRBJ1-5|NA|NA|TRBV30
TGTGCCTGGAGTGTAGCCCGATTCGGACAGATAAGCAATCAGCCCCAGCATTTT
CAWSVARFGQISNQPQHF
>TRBJ1-1|NA|TRBD1|TRBV7-3
TGTGCCAGCAGCCTAGGGACAGGATCCACTGAAGCTTTCTTT
CASSLGTGSTEAFF
>TRBJ1-6|once|NA|TRBV5-1
TGCGCCAGCAGCCCGACGGTTGGGAGCAATTCACCCCTCCACTTT
CASSPTVGSNSPLHF
>TRBJ2-3|NA|NA|TRBV9
TGTGCCAGCAGCCTCCGTTTGGAGCCTTCACTAAGCACAGATACGCAGTATTTT
CASSLRLEPSLSTDTQYF
>TRBJ2-3|NA|NA|TRBV7-6
TGTGCCAGCAGCTTAGGGGGTTGGGCAGATACGCAGTATTTT
CASSLGGWADTQYF
>TRBJ2-7|NA|NA|TRBV11-3
TGTGCCAGCGGCCTCCGAGGCAGCTACGAGCAGTACTTC
CASGLRGSYEQYF
>TRBJ2-1|NA|NA|TRBV13
TGTGCCAGCAGCCAGAGTTCGGAGCAGTTCTTC
CASSQSSEQFF
>TRBJ2-2|NA|TRBD1|TRBV6-5
TGTGCCAGCAACGACAGGGGGCCAGGCGGGGAGCTGTTTTTT
CASNDRGPGGELFF
>TRBJ2-2|NA|TRBD1|TRBV5-5
TGTGCCAGCAGCTCTAGGACAGGGCGGAACACCGGGGAGCTGTTTTTT
CASSSRTGRNTGELFF
>TRBJ1-5|NA|NA|TRBV18
TGTGCCAGCTCACCGGAGTCAGGGGCTCAGCCCCAGCATTTT
CASSPESGAQPQHF
>TRBJ1-1|NA|NA|TRBV7-8
TGTGCCAGCGACGATCGGGGGGGCAGTGAAGCTTTCTTT
CASDDRGGSEAFF
>TRBJ2-7|NA|TRBD2|TRBV30
TGTGCCTGGAGGGGACTGGGACTAGCGGGGGTCTACGAGCAGTACTTC
CAWRGLGLAGVYEQYF
>TRBJ2-2|once|NA|TRBV30
TGTGCCTGGAGTGGGCCTATGAACACCGGGGAGCTGTTTTTT
CAWSGPMNTGELFF
>TRBJ1-1|NA|NA|TRBV6-5
TGTGCCAGCAGTTACCGGGGAGGGGTAGGTGAAGCTTTCTTT
CASSYRGGVGEAFF
>TRBJ2-2|NA|TRBD2|TRBV28
TGTGCCAGCAGTTTCTTCCATAGCGGGAGGGCCGGCGGGGAGCTGTTTTTT
CASSFFHSGRAGGELFF
>TRBJ1-2|NA|NA|TRBV19
TGTGCCAGTAGTATACAGCGGGTCACGGGCTATGGCTACACCTTC
CASSIQRVTGYGYTF
>TRBJ1-1|once|NA|TRBV30
TGTGCCTGGGGGCGGGAGGAGGCCTGGACTGAAGCTTTCTTT
CAWGREEAWTEAFF
>TRBJ2-1|once|NA|TRBV5-1
TGCGCCAGCAGCCCCCATGGAGGGGTGGATGAGCAGTTCTTC
CASSPHGGVDEQFF
>TRBJ2-7|once|NA|TRBV30
TGTGCCTTTAAAGAAGCTCCTGATTACGAGCAGTACTTC
CAFKEAPDYEQYF
>TRBJ1-2|NA|TRBD1|TRBV25-1
TGTGCCAGCAGTGAGGACAGGTTAATGGGGGATGGCTACACCTTC
CASSEDRLMGDGYTF
>TRBJ2-3|NA|TRBD2|TRBV11-2
TGTGCCAGCAGCTTAGAAGGTAGCGGGAGGGGCACAGATACGCAGTATTTT
CASSLEGSGRGTDTQYF
>TRBJ2-1|NA|NA|TRBV12-5
TGTGCTAGTGGTTACACGACTGGAAGGTCCTACAATGAGCAGTTCTTC
CASGYTTGRSYNEQFF
>TRBJ2-3|once|NA|TRBV5-6
TGTGCCAGCAGCCGTTTGGGGGCGCGGTTCACAGATACGCAGTATTTT
CASSRLGARFTDTQYF
>TRBJ2-1|NA|TRBD2|TRBV7-9
TGTGCCAGCAGTTTAAGCGGGAGGTCACCACCCAATGAGCAGTTCTTC
CASSLSGRSPPNEQFF
>TRBJ2-2|NA|TRBD2|TRBV7-6
TGTGCCAGCAGGCTAGCGGGAAACACCGGGGAGCTGTTTTTT
CASRLAGNTGELFF